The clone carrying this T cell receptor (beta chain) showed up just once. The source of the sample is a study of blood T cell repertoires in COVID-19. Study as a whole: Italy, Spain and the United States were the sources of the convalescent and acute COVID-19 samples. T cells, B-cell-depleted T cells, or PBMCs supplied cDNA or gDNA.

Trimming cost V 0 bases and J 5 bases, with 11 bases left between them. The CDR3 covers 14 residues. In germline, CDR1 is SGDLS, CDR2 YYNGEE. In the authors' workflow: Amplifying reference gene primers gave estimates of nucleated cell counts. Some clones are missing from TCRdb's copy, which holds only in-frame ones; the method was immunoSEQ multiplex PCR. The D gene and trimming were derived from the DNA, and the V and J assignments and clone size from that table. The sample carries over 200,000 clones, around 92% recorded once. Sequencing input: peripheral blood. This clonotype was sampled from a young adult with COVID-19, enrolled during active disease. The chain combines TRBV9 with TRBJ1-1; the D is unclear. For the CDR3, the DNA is TGTGCCAGCAGCGTAGCAGTGACCGGGACTGAAGCTTTCTTT. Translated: CASSVAVTGTEAFF.